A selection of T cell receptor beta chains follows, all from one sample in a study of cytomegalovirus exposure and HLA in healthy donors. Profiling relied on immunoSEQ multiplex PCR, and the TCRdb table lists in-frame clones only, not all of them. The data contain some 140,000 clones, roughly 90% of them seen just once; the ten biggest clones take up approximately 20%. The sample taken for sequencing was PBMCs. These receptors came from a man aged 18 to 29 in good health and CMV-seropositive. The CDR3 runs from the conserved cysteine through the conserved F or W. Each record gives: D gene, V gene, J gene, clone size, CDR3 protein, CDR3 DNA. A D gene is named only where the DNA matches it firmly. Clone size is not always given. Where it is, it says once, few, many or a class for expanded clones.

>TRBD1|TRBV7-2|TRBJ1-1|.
CASSRPGTDSMNTEAFF
TGTGCCAGCAGCCGACCCGGGACAGATTCCATGAACACTGAAGCTTTCTTT
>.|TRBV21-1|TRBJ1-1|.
CASRQSEAFF
TGTGCCAGCCGACAGTCTGAAGCTTTCTTT
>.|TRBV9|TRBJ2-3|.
CASSAGTLTDTQYF
TGTGCCAGCAGCGCCGGGACTCTCACAGATACGCAGTATTTT
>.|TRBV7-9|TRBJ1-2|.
CASSLTGDYGYTF
TGTGCCAGCAGCTTAACCGGGGACTATGGCTACACCTTC
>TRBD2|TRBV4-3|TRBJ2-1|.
CASSQGVAGVESYNEQFF
TGCGCCAGCAGCCAAGGGGTCGCGGGAGTGGAGTCCTACAATGAGCAGTTCTTC
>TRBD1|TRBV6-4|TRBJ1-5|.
CASRQAIDREREQPQHF
TGTGCCAGCAGGCAGGCCATCGACAGGGAAAGGGAACAGCCCCAGCATTTT
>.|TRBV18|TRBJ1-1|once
CASSPEGGNTEAFF
TGTGCCAGCTCACCGGAAGGCGGAAACACTGAAGCTTTCTTT
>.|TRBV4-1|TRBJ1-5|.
CASSTGRGGNQPQHF
TGCGCCAGCAGCACAGGGAGGGGGGGCAATCAGCCCCAGCATTTT
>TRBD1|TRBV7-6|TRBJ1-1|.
CASSLGQGEYDTEAFF
TGTGCCAGCAGCTTAGGACAGGGGGAGTACGACACTGAAGCTTTCTTT
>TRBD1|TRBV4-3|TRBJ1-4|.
CASSPTDRGRTNEKLFF
TGCGCCAGCAGCCCCACGGACAGGGGGCGCACTAATGAAAAACTGTTTTTT
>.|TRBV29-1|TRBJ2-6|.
CSVHGTGANVLTF
TGCAGCGTTCATGGCACTGGGGCCAACGTCCTGACTTTC
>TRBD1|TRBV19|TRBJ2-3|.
CASRPRTGSREDTQYF
TGTGCCAGTAGACCCCGGACAGGGAGTAGGGAAGATACGCAGTATTTT
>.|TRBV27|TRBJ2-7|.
CASSLSRGTYEQYF
TGTGCCAGCAGTTTATCCAGGGGAACCTACGAGCAGTACTTC
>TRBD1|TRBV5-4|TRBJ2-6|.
CASSLLGQGARANVLTF
TGTGCCAGCAGCTTGTTAGGGCAGGGGGCGAGGGCCAACGTCCTGACTTTC
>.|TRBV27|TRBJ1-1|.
CASRSAGAGTREAFF
TGTGCCAGCAGGTCTGCAGGGGCCGGAACTCGAGAAGCTTTCTTT
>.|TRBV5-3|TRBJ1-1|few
CARSLAGSTEAFF
TGTGCCAGAAGCTTGGCGGGGAGCACTGAAGCTTTCTTT
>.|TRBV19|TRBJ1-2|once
CASSIDLYRVYGYTF
TGTGCCAGTAGTATAGATCTCTACAGGGTCTATGGCTACACCTTC
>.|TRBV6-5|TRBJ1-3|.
CASTGLTGNTIYF
TGTGCCAGCACCGGTCTGACAGGAAACACCATATATTTT
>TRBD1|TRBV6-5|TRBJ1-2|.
CASSYLDRERGGYTF
TGTGCCAGCAGTTACCTGGACAGGGAACGGGGTGGCTACACCTTC
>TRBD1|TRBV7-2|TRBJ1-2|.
CASSRDSGGINYGYTF
TGTGCCAGCAGCCGGGACAGTGGGGGGATCAACTATGGCTACACCTTC
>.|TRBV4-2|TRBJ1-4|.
CASSRGEGATNEKLFF
TGTGCCAGCAGCCGGGGGGAGGGTGCAACTAATGAAAAACTGTTTTTT
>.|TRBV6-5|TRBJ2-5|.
CASSSLDSEETQYF
TGTGCCAGCAGTTCTCTCGACAGCGAAGAGACCCAGTACTTC
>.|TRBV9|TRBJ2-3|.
CASSVWERLSTDTQYF
TGTGCCAGCAGCGTATGGGAGCGGCTTAGCACAGATACGCAGTATTTT
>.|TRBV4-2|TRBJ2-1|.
CASSQEGRPRLGGNEQFF
TGTGCCAGCAGCCAAGAGGGCCGGCCCCGACTAGGAGGCAATGAGCAGTTCTTC
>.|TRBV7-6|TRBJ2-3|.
CASSLGLSADTQYF
TGTGCCAGCAGCTTGGGACTCTCGGCAGATACGCAGTATTTT
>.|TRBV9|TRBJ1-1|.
CASSVAGGDTEAFF
TGTGCCAGCAGCGTAGCGGGGGGGGACACTGAAGCTTTCTTT
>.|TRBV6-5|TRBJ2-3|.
CASRRQVVSDTQYF
TGTGCCAGCAGGAGACAAGTTGTGTCAGATACGCAGTATTTT
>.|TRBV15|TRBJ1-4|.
CATSRDEGLIEKLFF
TGTGCCACCAGCAGAGATGAGGGCCTGATTGAAAAACTGTTTTTT
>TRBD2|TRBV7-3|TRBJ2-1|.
CASSLGLAEGDEQFF
TGTGCCAGCAGCTTAGGACTAGCGGAGGGGGATGAGCAGTTCTTC
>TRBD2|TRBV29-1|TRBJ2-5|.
CSVSPGLAVYGEETQYF
TGCAGCGTCTCACCGGGGCTAGCGGTTTATGGAGAAGAGACCCAGTACTTC
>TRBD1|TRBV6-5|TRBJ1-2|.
CASRPDRAGGYTF
TGTGCCAGCAGACCGGACAGGGCAGGCGGCTACACCTTC
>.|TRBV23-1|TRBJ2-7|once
CASSQSTQGGPYEQYF
TGCGCCAGCAGTCAATCGACCCAGGGTGGTCCCTACGAGCAGTACTTC
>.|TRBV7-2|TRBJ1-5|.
CASSQNSNQPQHF
TGTGCCAGCAGCCAAAATAGCAATCAGCCCCAGCATTTT
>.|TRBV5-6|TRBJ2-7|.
CVSSLGQGSLGEQYF
TGTGTCAGCAGCTTGGGGCAGGGAAGTTTGGGAGAGCAGTACTTC
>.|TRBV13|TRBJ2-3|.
CASSLPQGRALYF
TGTGCCAGCAGCTTACCTCAGGGGAGGGCGCTTTATTTT
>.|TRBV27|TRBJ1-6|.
CASSPQGPNNSPLHF
TGTGCCAGCAGCCCACAGGGCCCTAATAATTCACCCCTCCACTTT
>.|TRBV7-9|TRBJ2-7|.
CASSPRQDSYEQYF
TGTGCCAGCAGCCCCCGACAGGATTCCTACGAGCAGTACTTC
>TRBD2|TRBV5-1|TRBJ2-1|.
CASSLAGTSGTDEQFF
TGCGCCAGCAGCTTGGCCGGGACTAGCGGGACTGATGAGCAGTTCTTC
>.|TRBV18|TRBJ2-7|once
CASSPRDSSRSSYEQYF
TGTGCCAGCTCGCCGCGGGACAGCTCGAGGAGCTCCTACGAGCAGTACTTC
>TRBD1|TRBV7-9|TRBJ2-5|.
CASSLNSGGTETQYF
TGTGCCAGCAGCTTAAATTCAGGGGGCACGGAGACCCAGTACTTC
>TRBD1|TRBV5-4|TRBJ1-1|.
CASSWPDRGGGEAFF
TGTGCCAGCAGCTGGCCCGACAGGGGAGGGGGTGAAGCTTTCTTT
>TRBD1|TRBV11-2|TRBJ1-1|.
CASSPPTYRGGRNTEAFF
TGTGCCAGCAGCCCCCCAACCTACAGGGGAGGTAGGAACACTGAAGCTTTCTTT
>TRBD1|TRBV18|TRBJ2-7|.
CASSPPETGAFSEQYF
TGTGCCAGCTCACCACCCGAGACAGGGGCCTTCAGCGAGCAGTACTTC
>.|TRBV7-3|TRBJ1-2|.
CASSPRAGYGYTF
TGTGCCAGCAGCCCTAGGGCGGGTTATGGCTACACCTTC
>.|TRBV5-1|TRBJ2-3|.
CASRKEAPKDTQYF
TGCGCCAGCAGGAAGGAGGCTCCCAAGGATACGCAGTATTTT
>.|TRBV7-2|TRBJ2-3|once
CASSLAGGDTQYF
TGTGCCAGCAGCTTAGCCGGGGGAGATACGCAGTATTTT
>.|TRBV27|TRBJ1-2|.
CASSLSTRAGGYTF
TGTGCCAGCAGTTTATCGACCAGGGCGGGAGGCTACACCTTC
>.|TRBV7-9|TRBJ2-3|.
CASSPRGPDTQYF
TGTGCCAGCAGCCCCCGTGGGCCAGATACGCAGTATTTT
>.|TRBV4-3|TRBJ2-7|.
CASSHRSPGGLAYEQYF
TGCGCCAGCAGCCACAGATCCCCTGGGGGCTTAGCCTACGAGCAGTACTTC
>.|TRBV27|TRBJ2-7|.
CASSLWESSYEQYF
TGTGCCAGCAGTTTATGGGAGAGTTCCTACGAGCAGTACTTC
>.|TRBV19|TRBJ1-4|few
CASSINRPRNEKLFF
TGTGCCAGTAGCATCAACAGACCACGCAATGAAAAACTGTTTTTT
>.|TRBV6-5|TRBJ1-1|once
CASSRRENTEAFF
TGTGCCAGCAGCCGCCGGGAGAACACTGAAGCTTTCTTT
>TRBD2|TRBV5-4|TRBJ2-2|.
CASSFGTSGTGELFF
TGTGCCAGCAGCTTTGGGACTAGCGGCACCGGGGAGCTGTTTTTT
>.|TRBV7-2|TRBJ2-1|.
CASSSVGTGGHEQFF
TGTGCCAGCAGCTCGGTGGGGACTGGGGGTCATGAGCAGTTCTTC
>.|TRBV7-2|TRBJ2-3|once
CASSLSVLASTDTQYF
TGTGCCAGCAGCCTTAGCGTTCTTGCTAGCACAGATACGCAGTATTTT
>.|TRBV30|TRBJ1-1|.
CAGLPMGGYNTEAFF
TGTGCCGGACTCCCAATGGGGGGATACAACACTGAAGCTTTCTTT
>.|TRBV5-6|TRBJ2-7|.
CASSLAVQIYEQYF
TGTGCCAGCAGCTTGGCCGTGCAGATATACGAGCAGTACTTC
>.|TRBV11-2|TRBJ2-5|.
CASSFRGTQYF
TGTGCCAGCAGCTTCCGGGGGACCCAGTACTTC
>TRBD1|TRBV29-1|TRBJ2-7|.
CSVVTGDPPNEQYF
TGCAGCGTCGTAACAGGGGACCCTCCCAACGAGCAGTACTTC